The T cell receptor beta chain described here comes from a study of OX40 agonist ivuxolimab in advanced cancers. On the study more broadly: The dose-escalation group included hepatocellular carcinoma, melanoma, renal cell carcinoma and head and neck cancer.

Comment on this clone: Its antigen remains unknown. The junction departs from the called germline gene at one end, perhaps through a read error.

Using immunoSEQ multiplex PCR, the repertoire was profiled, and TCRdb retains in-frame clones only, with some absent. Among fewer than 100,000 clones listed, approximately 93% were seen once. Study-wide points: Some nonresponders also had low normalized T-cell clonal expansion. Clonal expansion by week 6 occurred in CD4+ and CD8+ blood T cells (at 0.1 to 3.0 mg/kg).

The sequence was collected from an adult with an advanced solid tumor such as melanoma, head and neck, liver or kidney cancer. Here the sequenced sample was CD4+ or CD8+ T cells sorted from blood, taken in a trial of the OX40 agonist ivuxolimab.

The DNA of the CDR3 is TGTGCCAGCTGTGAGACAGGGGACTGCGAGCAGTACTTC. This encodes CASCETGDCEQYF. The V gene is TRBV6-4, the J gene TRBJ2-7, with 8 bases matching TRBD1. The CDR3 contains 13 residues. CDR1 and CDR2 from the germline V gene are MRHNA and SNTAGT.